Following are 11 T cell receptor beta chains from one sample sequenced in a study of blood T cell repertoires in COVID-19. The protocol was immunoSEQ multiplex PCR, while the TCRdb copy is restricted to in-frame clones and leaves out a portion. The data show some 24,000 clones, with about nine tenths seen just once and around 8.9% held by the top ten. The sequenced sample consisted of peripheral blood. The source of these receptors is a man between 70 and 80 years old with acute or convalescent COVID-19.

V usage is TRBV24-1 and J usage is TRBJ1-2, with 7 nucleotides matching TRBD1. CDR3 length: 13 amino acids. Germline CDR1 is KGHDR and CDR2 is SFDVKD. The V and J ends lost 7 bases and 7 bases, in that order; junction bases with no gene match: 8. The CDR3 region is CATSPRGGFGYTF. DNA of the CDR3: TGTGCCACCAGCCCCAGAGGGGGCTTTGGCTACACCTTC.

For the CDR3, the DNA is TGTGCCTGGGGTAAGCCGACAGGACCCAATGAGCAGTTCTTC. It specifies CAWGKPTGPNEQFF. The chain recombines TRBV30 with TRBJ2-1; a weak D match, TRBD1 (6 bases). Germline V gene data show CDR1 as GTSNPN and CDR2 as SVGIG (reference sequence). This CDR3 has 14 amino acids. The V and J ends lost 5 bases and 6 bases respectively, with 17 bases between them.

The chain combines TRBV25-1 with TRBJ1-1; D is ambiguous. V shed 6 bases and J shed 3 bases, with 5 bases lying between them. The CDR3 sequence is 11 residues long. Germline V gene data show CDR1 as MGHDK and CDR2 as SYGVNS. DNA of the CDR3: TGTGCCAGCAGAGAGGACACTGAAGCTTTCTTT. Translating gives CASREDTEAFF.

The chain recombines TRBV18 with TRBJ1-4; 10 positions agree with TRBD1. Germline V gene data show CDR1 as KGHSH and CDR2 as LQKENI. The CDR3 runs 14 residues. The trim removed 5 bases at V and 6 bases at J, leaving 3 bases unmatched. This chain's CDR3 is CASSVGTGDEKLFF. The CDR3 DNA follows: TGTGCCAGCTCAGTCGGGACAGGGGATGAAAAACTGTTTTTT.

The chain joins TRBV19 to TRBJ1-3; 7 bases match TRBD1. In germline, CDR1 is LNHDA, CDR2 SQIVND (reference sequence). There are 15 residues in the CDR3. Losses at the gene ends were 5 bases for V and 0 bases for J; bases not matched to a gene: 4. The CDR3 here is CASSATGHSGNTIYF. CDR3 nucleotides: TGTGCCAGTAGTGCGACAGGGCACTCTGGAAACACCATATATTTT.

The V call is TRBV3-1 (or the pseudogene TRBV3-2), the J call TRBJ2-7; 7 bases fit TRBD1. The CDR3 consists of 15 residues. Germline V gives CDR1 LGHDT, CDR2 YNNKEL (reference sequence). V trimming: 4 bases; J trimming: 2 bases; junction bases outside the gene matches: 8. CDR3 region: CASSRETGPPYEQYF. As DNA, the CDR3 is TGTGCCAGCAGCCGGGAGACAGGGCCGCCCTACGAGCAGTACTTC.

This rearrangement joins TRBV15 to TRBJ1-2; maybe TRBD1 (5 bases). This CDR3 is 15 amino acids long. The germline V and J ends were trimmed by 0 bases and 7 bases, with 15 bases remaining between them. CDR1 and CDR2 (germline): LNHNV, YYDKDF (reference sequence). The chain's CDR3 is CATSRDIGGRGGYTF. In DNA, the CDR3 is TGTGCCACCAGCAGAGATATTGGAGGGAGGGGTGGCTACACCTTC.

This sequence joins TRBV30 and TRBJ2-1; D may be TRBD2 (6 bases). Germline V lookup: CDR1 GTSNPN, CDR2 SVGIG (reference sequence). The CDR3 extends over 14 amino acids. Trimming left V 7 bases short and J 1 base short, with 14 bases between. The chain's CDR3 is CASRLVGSYNEQFF. CDR3 DNA sequence: TGTGCCTCGCGACTAGTAGGGTCCTACAATGAGCAGTTCTTC.

The CDR3 region is CASRSGTGTGNTIYF. For the CDR3, the DNA is TGCGCCAGCAGATCCGGGACAGGTACTGGAAACACCATATATTTT. The chain carries TRBV5-1 and TRBJ1-3; TRBD1 matches 8 bases. The CDR3 covers 15 residues. Trimming at V came to 5 bases and at J to 2 bases, leaving 6 bases not matched to a gene. Looked up from germline, CDR1 is SGHRS and CDR2 is YFSETQ.

The chain couples TRBV12-3 or TRBV12-4 to TRBJ1-6; possible D gene TRBD1, 6 bases. The CDR3 spans 13 residues. Trimming removed 6 bases from V and 8 bases from J, with 11 bases in between. The CDR3 DNA is TGTGCCAGCAGCCTGGGGGCAGATTCACCCCTCCACTTT. Residues: CASSLGADSPLHF.

As DNA, the CDR3 is TGTGCCAGCAGTGAGACTTATTACGGGGAGACCCAGTACTTC. Protein: CASSETYYGETQYF. The chain uses TRBV6-1 and TRBJ2-5; unclear D gene. Trimming removed 3 bases at V and 5 bases at J, with 13 bases between. The CDR3 extends over 14 amino acids. Per the germline V gene, CDR1 is MNHNS and CDR2 is SASEGT.